The rows below give T cell receptor beta chains drawn from one sample of a study of follicular helper T cells after annual influenza vaccination. Profiling relied on immunoSEQ multiplex PCR, and the TCRdb table lists in-frame clones only, not all of them. The sample records approximately 14,000 clones, about four fifths being singletons. Sequenced material: CXCR5- memory CD4+ T cells sorted from blood, taken on the day of influenza vaccination. These receptors were obtained from an adult who received the influenza vaccine. Each CDR3 is given with its conserved first and last residue. The D gene is left open where the match is weak. Some rows mark clone size as missing; the rest say once, few, many or name a class of expanded clone.

. | TRBJ2-7 | . | TRBV30 | TGTGCCTGGAGTCCGGGGGTCCCCTCCGAGCAGTACTTC | CAWSPGVPSEQYF
. | TRBJ1-5 | TRBD1 | TRBV18 | TGTGCCAGCTCACTCGGGACAGCCAAGGAGAGACCGTGGCATCAGCCCCAGCATTTT | CASSLGTAKERPWHQPQHF
few | TRBJ2-7 | TRBD1 | TRBV7-8 | TGTGCCAGCAGCCGGGGTCAGGGGGCTTCCTACGAGCAGTACTTC | CASSRGQGASYEQYF
. | TRBJ2-3 | . | TRBV9 | TGTGCCAGCAGCGTAGAGATAGTCACAGATACGCAGTATTTT | CASSVEIVTDTQYF
. | TRBJ1-1 | . | TRBV1 | TGCACCAGCAGCTTCCGGGACAGGGGGCGCGGGAACACTGAAGCTTTCTTT | CTSSFRDRGRGNTEAFF
. | TRBJ2-7 | . | TRBV19 | TGTGCCAGTAGTATAGAGGGCGGGCACTCCTACGAGCAGTACTTC | CASSIEGGHSYEQYF
. | TRBJ2-2 | . | TRBV11-3 | TGTGCCAGCAGCTTAGCCCCCACAAGTAGGGCGAACACCGGGGAGCTGTTTTTT | CASSLAPTSRANTGELFF
. | TRBJ2-3 | . | TRBV30 | TGTGCCTCCTCTCAGGCCCACACAGATACGCAGTATTTT | CASSQAHTDTQYF
few | TRBJ2-7 | . | TRBV20-1 | TGCAGTGCTGGGGTGGGCGAGCAGTACTTC | CSAGVGEQYF
. | TRBJ1-4 | . | TRBV27 | TGTGCCAGCAAGCAGGGGAGGAGTGAAAAACTGTTTTTT | CASKQGRSEKLFF
. | TRBJ1-3 | TRBD1 | TRBV10-1 | TGCGCCAGCAGTCCGGCCTCGGTTCAGGACAGGGGAAAAGGTGGAAACACCATATATTTT | CASSPASVQDRGKGGNTIYF
. | TRBJ2-1 | . | TRBV15 | TGTGCCACCAGCAGGGCACGGGGGAGCTCCTACAATGAGCAGTTCTTC | CATSRARGSSYNEQFF
. | TRBJ2-7 | . | TRBV5-1 | TGCGCCAGCAGCTTGGGAGGGAGGAGCTCCTACGAGCAGTACTTC | CASSLGGRSSYEQYF
few | TRBJ1-2 | . | TRBV20-1 | TGCAGTGCAAAGGGTTTCACTGGCTACACCTTC | CSAKGFTGYTF